This T cell receptor (beta chain) was profiled in a study of cytomegalovirus exposure and HLA in healthy donors. Whole-study findings and limits: A later analysis, which compared TCR beta chains of equal frequency, found the HLA-associated ones more clonally expanded.

PCR involved 60 Vbeta and 13 Jbeta primers. The data were produced by immunoSEQ multiplex PCR, yet TCRdb's version contains in-frame clones alone and is incomplete. The sample records roughly 160,000 clones, under 85% being singletons. Germline assignment: CDR1 MDHEN and CDR2 SYDVKM. The germline V and J ends were trimmed by 5 bases and 4 bases, with 9 bases remaining between them. The CDR3 runs to 13 residues. The table lists this clone with a count of one. Its antigen is currently unknown. The clonotype was recovered from a woman aged 25 to 39 in good health and CMV-seronegative. This chain links TRBV28 with TRBJ2-1; possibly TRBD1 for D (5 bases). Sequenced sample: PBMCs. CDR3 in amino acids: CASSPTGYNEQFF. CDR3 DNA sequence: TGTGCCAGCAGTCCTACAGGATACAATGAGCAGTTCTTC.